This is a list of T cell receptor beta chains from one sample in a study of CD8+ T cells in alopecia areata. Libraries were prepared by immunoSEQ multiplex PCR; TCRdb keeps only in-frame clonotypes and omits some of them. This table holds a few thousand clones, around 65% found once. Sequenced sample: skin. These receptors came from a human donor in good health. Each CDR3 is given with its conserved first and last residue. D genes are given only for firm matches. Clone size appears in some rows only: once, few, many, or a class for an expanded clone.

clone size	CDR3 length	J gene	V gene	D gene	CDR3 protein	CDR3 DNA
few	13	TRBJ2-7	TRBV7-2	TRBD2	CASSLEGGGEQYF	TGTGCCAGCAGCTTAGAGGGCGGGGGTGAGCAGTACTTC
.	14	TRBJ2-7	TRBV6-1	.	CASSEPQGNYEQYF	TGTGCCAGCAGTGAGCCCCAGGGCAACTACGAGCAGTACTTC
few	12	TRBJ2-1	TRBV11-2	.	CASSLDQGGQFF	TGTGCCAGCAGCTTAGATCAGGGTGGGCAGTTCTTC
.	13	TRBJ1-4	TRBV13	.	CASSPPTSEKLFF	TGTGCCAGCAGCCCCCCAACCTCCGAAAAACTGTTTTTT
.	16	TRBJ1-5	TRBV7-9	.	CASSLVTFSINQPQHF	TGTGCCAGCAGCTTAGTAACGTTCAGTATTAATCAGCCCCAGCATTTT
.	15	TRBJ2-7	TRBV18	.	CASSPGQRTSYEQYF	TGTGCCAGCTCACCAGGACAGAGGACTTCCTACGAGCAGTACTTC
few	16	TRBJ1-1	TRBV14	TRBD1	CASSQARTGRSTEAFF	TGTGCCAGCAGCCAAGCCCGGACAGGGAGGAGCACTGAAGCTTTCTTT
.	13	TRBJ1-2	TRBV7-2	.	CASSSRPDYGYTF	TGTGCCAGCAGCTCGAGACCGGACTATGGCTACACCTTC
.	14	TRBJ2-2	TRBV29-1	.	CSVYNSLNTGELFF	TGCAGCGTTTATAATAGCTTGAACACCGGGGAGCTGTTTTTT
.	13	TRBJ2-3	TRBV7-2	.	CVSSLGGTDTQYF	TGTGTCAGCAGCTTAGGTGGTACAGATACGCAGTATTTT
.	13	TRBJ1-1	TRBV6-5	.	CASSYGVWTEAFF	TGTGCCAGCAGTTACGGGGTATGGACTGAAGCTTTCTTT
few	10	TRBJ2-3	TRBV7-3	.	CASSVNTQYF	TGTGCCAGCAGTGTAAATACGCAGTATTTT
.	16	TRBJ2-1	TRBV7-9	TRBD2	CASSGLAGGSYNEQFF	TGTGCCAGCAGCGGACTAGCGGGGGGTTCCTACAATGAGCAGTTCTTC
.	15	TRBJ2-1	TRBV2	TRBD1	CASSDEQGAAYEQFF	TGTGCCAGCAGTGATGAACAGGGGGCTGCATATGAGCAGTTCTTC
.	17	TRBJ2-2	TRBV7-2	TRBD2	CASSRHQLAGGSGELFF	TGTGCCAGCAGCCGACACCAGCTAGCGGGGGGTTCCGGGGAGCTGTTTTTT
.	15	TRBJ2-3	TRBV18	.	CASSPQGRGTDTQYF	TGTGCCAGCTCACCACAGGGAAGGGGCACAGATACGCAGTATTTT
.	16	TRBJ2-7	TRBV7-9	TRBD1	CASSSSDRVGGYEQYF	TGTGCCAGCAGCTCATCCGACAGGGTCGGAGGCTACGAGCAGTACTTC
.	18	TRBJ2-6	TRBV5-2	.	CASNSKWSTQSRANVLTF	TGTGCCAGCAACTCGAAATGGAGTACACAAAGTCGGGCCAACGTCCTGACTTTC
.	14	TRBJ2-3	TRBV5-6	TRBD2	CASSPGLATDTQYF	TGTGCCAGCAGCCCGGGACTAGCAACAGATACGCAGTATTTT
.	13	TRBJ1-2	TRBV6-5	.	CASSEENNYGYTF	TGTGCCAGCAGTGAAGAAAATAACTATGGCTACACCTTC
few	18	TRBJ2-5	TRBV4-1	TRBD2	CASSQDPGLAGGQETQYF	TGCGCCAGCAGCCAAGACCCGGGACTAGCGGGGGGGCAAGAGACCCAGTACTTC
.	16	TRBJ2-2	TRBV19	TRBD2	CASSSIRTSGGQKLFF	TGTGCCAGTAGTTCTATACGGACTAGCGGGGGTCAGAAGCTGTTTTTT
.	14	TRBJ1-5	TRBV7-8	.	CASSPREGNQPQHF	TGTGCCAGCAGCCCCAGGGAAGGCAATCAGCCCCAGCATTTT
.	15	TRBJ2-1	TRBV2	TRBD1	CASSPRDRGGNEQFF	TGTGCCAGCAGTCCCCGGGACAGGGGTGGCAATGAGCAGTTCTTC
.	13	TRBJ1-2	TRBV5-4	.	CASSLVSGNGYTF	TGTGCCAGCAGCTTGGTATCGGGGAATGGCTACACCTTC
.	15	TRBJ2-2	TRBV4-3	.	CASSQGGGQTGELFF	TGCGCCAGCAGCCAAGGGGGGGGACAAACCGGGGAGCTGTTTTTT
.	13	TRBJ2-5	TRBV18	.	CASSRAPGETQYF	TGTGCCAGCTCACGTGCGCCCGGGGAGACCCAGTACTTC
.	14	TRBJ2-5	TRBV2	.	CASSEFGGQETQYF	TGTGCCAGCAGTGAATTCGGCGGGCAAGAGACCCAGTACTTC
large	16	TRBJ2-1	TRBV7-8	TRBD1	CASSFLGQGANDEQFF	TGTGCCAGCAGCTTTCTGGGACAGGGGGCGAACGATGAGCAGTTCTTC
.	14	TRBJ1-5	TRBV6-5	.	CASSGWVGDMSQHF	TGTGCCAGCAGTGGATGGGTGGGAGATATGTCCCAGCATTTT
.	14	TRBJ2-1	TRBV10-3	TRBD2	CAIKPGTSRNEQFF	TGTGCCATCAAACCCGGGACTAGCCGCAATGAGCAGTTCTTC
.	14	TRBJ2-3	TRBV2	.	CASRGQMTTDTQYF	TGTGCCAGCAGAGGACAGATGACCACAGATACGCAGTATTTT
.	15	TRBJ2-1	TRBV28	TRBD2	CASSTLAGGREEQFF	TGTGCCAGCAGCACACTAGCGGGGGGGCGGGAGGAGCAGTTCTTC
.	13	TRBJ2-3	TRBV30	TRBD2	CAWRKRGGDTQYF	TGTGCCTGGCGCAAGCGGGGGGGGGATACGCAGTATTTT
few	14	TRBJ2-7	TRBV10-1	.	CASSARRAVYEQYF	TGCGCCAGCAGTGCACGCCGAGCGGTATACGAGCAGTACTTC
few	15	TRBJ1-1	TRBV5-1	TRBD1	CASSPGTGDSPGAFF	TGCGCCAGCAGCCCCGGGACAGGTGACTCTCCGGGAGCTTTCTTT
.	13	TRBJ2-2	TRBV28	TRBD1	CASRPTGGATLFF	TGTGCCAGCAGACCGACAGGGGGCGCAACCCTGTTTTTT